The 30 T cell receptor beta chains below were found in one sample sequenced in a study of blood T cell repertoires in COVID-19. Sequencing used immunoSEQ multiplex PCR; TCRdb keeps in-frame clones, though not all of them. The sample includes 76,000 or so clones, approximately 90% of them seen just once. The sample taken for sequencing was peripheral blood. All receptors come from a human donor in a cohort sampled during active COVID-19.

The genes are TRBV7-3 and TRBJ2-2; 7 bases fit TRBD2. The CDR3 has 16 amino acids. Germline V gives CDR1 SGHTA, CDR2 FQGTGA. J gave up 6 bases and V 5 bases, and 12 bases lay outside the gene matches. In DNA, the CDR3 is TGTGCCAGCAGCACCCGGGGGGTGACTAGCCCCGGGGAGCTGTTTTTT. Translating it yields CASSTRGVTSPGELFF.

This chain joins TRBV6-5 and TRBJ1-3, with D hard to call. V gave up 2 bases and J gave up 0 bases, with 5 bases separating them. Germline loops: CDR1 MNHEY, CDR2 SVGAGI. The CDR3 sequence is 14 residues long. The CDR3: CASSYLFSGNTIYF. CDR3 sequence (DNA): TGTGCCAGCAGTTACCTTTTCTCTGGAAACACCATATATTTT.

This clone was counted a single time. The chain carries TRBV7-3 and TRBJ1-1, with D possibly matching TRBD1 (6 bases). CDR1 SGHTA and CDR2 FQGTGA come from the germline V gene. The CDR3 is 13 residues long. The V gene lost 4 bases and the J gene lost 3 bases, with 9 bases spanning the gap. CDR3 region: CASSSGQYTEAFF. The CDR3, as DNA: TGTGCCAGCAGCTCCGGACAGTACACTGAAGCTTTCTTT.

This chain links TRBV5-4 with TRBJ2-5; possible D gene TRBD1, 6 bases. With 2 bases removed from V and 6 bases from J, the gap between germline ends came to 17 bases. The CDR3 covers 15 residues. CDR1 is SGHNT, CDR2 YYREEE, per germline (reference sequence). DNA of the CDR3: TGTGCCAGCAGCTTCCCAGGGGCCTTACGGAAGACCCAGTACTTC. Protein: CASSFPGALRKTQYF.

The chain joins TRBV7-2 to TRBJ2-5; D remains ambiguous. The V gene's germline CDR1 is SGHTA and CDR2 FQGNSA. This CDR3 contains 11 residues. V was trimmed by 6 bases and J by 5 bases, leaving 7 bases between them. In DNA, the CDR3 is TGTGCCAGCAGGATCAGGGAGACCCAGTACTTC. The encoded protein is CASRIRETQYF.

The chain has TRBV7-6 and TRBJ1-5; TRBD1 might be the D (5 bases). The V end was cut by 3 bases, the J end by 6 bases, with 12 bases between. The CDR3 has 14 amino acids. Germline-derived CDR1 and CDR2 are SGHVS and FNYEAQ. CDR3 DNA: TGTGCCAGCAGCTTGATCGGGGGGACTCAGCCCCAGCATTTT. Translated, it gives CASSLIGGTQPQHF.

The J gene is TRBJ1-5, the V gene TRBV11-2; D not certain. There are 13 residues in the CDR3. Germline CDR1 SGHAT, CDR2 FQNNGV. V shed 0 bases and J shed 7 bases, with 7 bases lying between them. CDR3 sequence: CASSLEPGQPQHF. The CDR3 DNA follows: TGTGCCAGCAGCTTAGAGCCCGGGCAGCCCCAGCATTTT.

The chain links TRBV2 to TRBJ2-2; the D gene is possibly TRBD1 (5 bases). This CDR3 has 14 residues. The V end lost 8 bases, the J end lost 5 bases, and 15 bases lay between the germline ends. Germline V CDR1 and CDR2: SNHLY, FYNNEI. Here the CDR3 DNA reads TGTGCCAGCGCACGAGAACGGACAACCGGGGAGCTGTTTTTT. Protein product: CASARERTTGELFF.

V and J are TRBV5-6 and TRBJ2-7; 10 bases match TRBD1. The V gene end was trimmed by 4 bases and the J gene end by 1 base; junction bases not matched to a gene: 2. This CDR3 region has 14 residues. Per the germline V gene, CDR1 is SGHDT and CDR2 is YYEEEE. This CDR3 is CASSPGQGSYEQYF. In DNA, the CDR3 is TGTGCCAGCAGCCCGGGACAGGGGTCCTACGAGCAGTACTTC.

The chain carries TRBV5-1 and TRBJ2-2; a weak D match, TRBD2 (5 bases). Trimming pared 0 bases from V and 4 bases from J, leaving 19 bases between. Germline V gene sequence: CDR1 SGHRS, CDR2 YFSETQ. CDR3 size: 18 residues. The CDR3 sequence: CASSLEGPLASPTGELFF. CDR3 nucleotides: TGCGCCAGCAGCTTGGAAGGTCCTTTAGCGTCCCCCACCGGGGAGCTGTTTTTT.

The chain uses TRBV3-1 (or the pseudogene TRBV3-2) and TRBJ1-2, with D maybe TRBD1 (5 bases). The CDR3 sequence is 14 residues long. Germline V CDR1 and CDR2: LGHDT, YNNKEL (reference sequence). Trimming pared 5 bases from V and 7 bases from J, leaving 17 bases between. DNA of the CDR3: TGTGCCAGCAGCATTCGACCAACCGGGGGTGGCTACACCTTC. It translates to CASSIRPTGGGYTF.

The V gene is TRBV6-2 or TRBV6-3, the J gene TRBJ2-5; 10 bases fit TRBD1. There are 16 residues in the CDR3. CDR1 is MNHEY and CDR2 is SVGEGT in the germline V gene. The V gene end was trimmed by 5 bases and the J gene end by 0 bases; junction bases not matched to a gene: 6. The CDR3, as DNA: TGTGCCAGCAGTGCCTCCGGGACAGGGGACCAAGAGACCCAGTACTTC. Its translation: CASSASGTGDQETQYF.

The V gene is TRBV6-8, the J gene TRBJ2-5, with TRBD1 identical over 7 bases. The CDR3 spans 16 residues. Trimming cost V 7 bases and J 4 bases; bases outside gene matches: 15. Germline loops: CDR1 MNHGY, CDR2 SAAAGT. The CDR3 DNA reads TGTGCCAGCACCGATACCAAACGACAGGGAAGAGAGACCCAGTACTTC. Encoded protein: CASTDTKRQGRETQYF.

The CDR3 loop is CASSSMGLAGDEQYF. The CDR3 DNA follows: TGTGCCAGCAGCTCAATGGGACTTGCCGGGGACGAGCAGTACTTC. The rearrangement links TRBV7-9 to TRBJ2-7; D perhaps matches TRBD2 (6 bases). The CDR3 is 15 residues long. Per germline, CDR1 SEHNR and CDR2 FQNEAQ (reference sequence). Between the trimmed V and J ends, which lost 4 bases and 5 bases, there was a span of 18 bases.

DNA of the CDR3: TGTGCCCCGGCGGCGGCCGGAACTGAAGCTTTCTTT. Protein sequence: CAPAAAGTEAFF. The J gene is TRBJ1-1, the V gene TRBV5-3; D is undetermined. TRBV5-3 is assigned to the ORF class and has an uncertain function. CDR3 size: 12 residues. Trimming shortened V by 10 bases and J by 5 bases, and 15 bases separated the two germline ends.

The chain joins TRBV4-2 to TRBJ1-4; D remains ambiguous. The CDR3 has 13 residues. Per the germline V gene, CDR1 is LGHNA and CDR2 is YNFKEQ. V dropped 1 base and J dropped 4 bases, with 4 bases sitting between them. The CDR3 loop is CASSQVLNEKLFF. In nucleotides, the CDR3 is TGTGCCAGCAGCCAAGTACTTAATGAAAAACTGTTTTTT.

The J gene is TRBJ1-2, the V gene TRBV6-2 or TRBV6-3, with D hard to call. CDR1 and CDR2 (germline): MNHEY, SVGEGT. The length of the CDR3 is 13 residues. V dropped 6 bases and J dropped 2 bases, with 10 bases sitting between them. This CDR3 reads CASSNTENYGYTF. The CDR3 nucleotides are TGTGCCAGCAGCAATACAGAAAACTATGGCTACACCTTC.

This CDR3 is CASSPIAGGITGELFF. CDR3 DNA: TGTGCCAGCAGCCCAATAGCGGGGGGCATCACCGGGGAGCTGTTTTTT. The chain recombines TRBV11-2 with TRBJ2-2; TRBD2 aligns across 10 bases. The V gene end was trimmed by 5 bases and the J gene end by 4 bases; junction bases not matched to a gene: 7. The germline gives CDR1 SGHAT, CDR2 FQNNGV. The CDR3 is 16 amino acids.

V gene TRBV15 combines with J gene TRBJ1-4; D not certain. CDR3 length equals 15 residues. Trimming shortened V by 0 bases and J by 8 bases, and 13 bases separated the two germline ends. Germline values: CDR1 LNHNV, CDR2 YYDKDF (reference sequence). CDR3 residues: CATSRDTRRGEKLFF. The CDR3 nucleotides are TGTGCCACCAGCAGAGATACCCGGAGAGGGGAAAAACTGTTTTTT.

In its sample, this clone is medium-sized. V gene TRBV7-2 combines with J gene TRBJ1-2; D unresolved. Germline CDR1 SGHTA, CDR2 FQGNSA. This CDR3 has 13 amino acids. Trimming pared 4 bases from V and 0 bases from J, leaving 6 bases between. The CDR3 DNA follows: TGTGCCAGCAGCTCGACAACTAACTATGGCTACACCTTC. Its translation: CASSSTTNYGYTF.

This chain links TRBV6-5 with TRBJ1-2; TRBD1 aligns across 7 bases. The trim removed 2 bases at V and 5 bases at J, leaving 8 bases unmatched. This CDR3 has 15 residues. The germline V gene has CDR1 MNHEY and CDR2 SVGAGI. For the CDR3, the DNA is TGTGCCAGCAGTTACCTCTTAGGACAGGTTTATGGCTACACCTTC. Translated: CASSYLLGQVYGYTF.

The chain recombines TRBV24-1 with TRBJ2-1, with D perhaps TRBD2 (6 bases). Germline values: CDR1 KGHDR, CDR2 SFDVKD. The V gene lost 4 bases and the J gene lost 10 bases, with 16 bases spanning the gap. CDR3 size: 14 residues. The CDR3 protein is CATSDSGGLGEQFF. The CDR3 nucleotides are TGTGCCACCAGTGACTCAGGAGGGCTAGGGGAGCAGTTCTTC.

The chain is built from TRBV6-2 or TRBV6-3 and TRBJ2-1; 8 nucleotides line up with TRBD2. The CDR3 length is 17 residues. Germline loops: CDR1 MNHEY, CDR2 SVGEGT. Trimming at V came to 0 bases and at J to 4 bases, leaving 8 bases not matched to a gene. The chain's CDR3 is CASSYSPPGGIYNEQFF. The CDR3 DNA sequence: TGTGCCAGCAGTTACTCGCCTCCGGGGGGGATATACAATGAGCAGTTCTTC.

The V gene is TRBV19, the J gene TRBJ1-3, with D uncertain. This CDR3 comprises 14 residues. The V gene's germline CDR1 is LNHDA and CDR2 SQIVND (reference sequence). The V end lost 6 bases, the J end lost 0 bases, and 9 bases lay between the germline ends. The DNA of the CDR3 is TGTGCCAGTAGCCAGGACTTCTCTGGAAACACCATATATTTT. This gives the protein CASSQDFSGNTIYF. Filled out from reference TRBV19 and TRBJ1-3, the complete variable domain reads DGGITQSPKYLFRKEGQNVTLSCEQNLNHDAMYWYRQDPGQGLRLIYYSQIVNDFQKGDIAEGYSVSREKKESFPLTVTSAQKNPTAFYLCASSQDFSGNTIYFGEGSWLTVV.

The chain's CDR3 is CASSESPDSRTSSEQYF. The CDR3, as DNA: TGCGCCAGCAGTGAGTCACCCGACAGCCGGACTAGCAGCGAGCAGTACTTC. This rearrangement joins TRBV10-1 to TRBJ2-7; TRBD2 matches 8 bases. CDR3 size: 17 residues. The V gene end was trimmed by 0 bases and the J gene end by 6 bases; junction bases not matched to a gene: 13. Germline assignment: CDR1 WNHNN and CDR2 SYGVQD (reference sequence).

The chain links TRBV23-1 to TRBJ2-5; a weak D match, TRBD1 (6 bases). TRBV23-1 is an open reading frame, and its role is uncertain. V was shortened by 7 bases and J by 7 bases, with 19 bases between the two germline ends. CDR3 size: 14 residues. CDR3 sequence: CASTMPGVLRTQYF. The CDR3 region has the DNA TGCGCCAGCACCATGCCAGGGGTCCTGAGGACCCAGTACTTC.

The J gene is TRBJ2-5, the V gene TRBV19; 11 nucleotides line up with TRBD2. This CDR3 comprises 15 residues. V was clipped by 6 bases and J by 2 bases; unmatched bases: 5. Per the germline V gene, CDR1 is LNHDA and CDR2 is SQIVND (reference sequence). The CDR3 DNA follows: TGTGCCAGTAGCGCCTTAGCGGGGGGGCAAGAGACCCAGTACTTC. Protein product: CASSALAGGQETQYF. Full variable domain (remainder filled in from reference TRBV19 and TRBJ2-5): DGGITQSPKYLFRKEGQNVTLSCEQNLNHDAMYWYRQDPGQGLRLIYYSQIVNDFQKGDIAEGYSVSREKKESFPLTVTSAQKNPTAFYLCASSALAGGQETQYFGPGTRLLVL.

CDR3 loop: CASSPDGQGRTPLHF. As DNA, the CDR3 is TGTGCCAGCAGCCCGGATGGACAGGGACGAACACCCCTCCACTTT. The chain uses TRBV7-8 and TRBJ1-6, with 8 bases fitting TRBD1. Germline V gene lookup returns CDR1 SGHVS and CDR2 FQNEAQ. This CDR3 is built from 15 residues. The junction had 11 bases not matched to a gene; V was cut back by 5 bases and J by 11 bases.

This chain uses TRBV9 with TRBJ2-6; 7 bases agree with TRBD1. Germline CDR1 is SGDLS and CDR2 is YYNGEE. CDR3 length equals 17 residues. The V gene end was trimmed by 4 bases and the J gene end by 1 base; junction bases not matched to a gene: 8. CDR3 in DNA: TGTGCCAGCAGCTTACAGGGGCTCCTTTCTGGGGCCAACGTCCTGACTTTC. Its translation: CASSLQGLLSGANVLTF.

The gene calls are TRBV7-6 and TRBJ2-7; TRBD1 might be the D (7 bases). CDR3 size: 13 residues. Germline V gives CDR1 SGHVS, CDR2 FNYEAQ. Trimming removed 6 bases at V and 7 bases at J, with 16 bases between. In DNA, the CDR3 is TGTGCCAGCAGTTCCTCAGGGGGGTGGGAGCAGTACTTC. Protein product: CASSSSGGWEQYF. The entire variable domain, with the rest obtained from reference TRBV7-6 and TRBJ2-7, is as follows: GAGVSQSPRYKVTKRGQDVALRCDPISGHVSLYWYRQALGQGPEFLTYFNYEAQQDKSGLPNDRFSAERPEGSISTLTIQRTEQRDSAMYRCASSSSGGWEQYFGPGTRLTVT.